One and the same sample provided the 6 T cell receptor beta chains below, sequenced in a study of cytomegalovirus exposure and HLA in healthy donors (dated by TCRdb to between 2016 and 2019). Library construction relied on the immunoSEQ multiplex PCR assay. For the multiplex PCR, a mixture combining 60 forward primers for TCR Vbeta segments and 13 reverse primers for TCR Jbeta segments was used. TCRdb took this table from immuneACCESS and kept in-frame rearrangements with V and J called. Such tables lack part of the clones; where checked against another copy, unresolved V genes explain under half of the gap, and the rest is unexplained. The sample table records some 70,000 clones; 75% to 90% of these occur just once. Approximately 7% of the sample goes to the ten largest clones. Material: PBMCs. These receptors originate from a human donor in good health.

The chain recombines TRBV7-6 with TRBJ2-5; no firm D call. V was pared by 0 bases and J by 2 bases, with 13 bases between. Per germline, CDR1 SGHVS and CDR2 FNYEAQ. The CDR3 runs to 16 residues. The CDR3 nucleotides are TGTGCCAGCAGCTTAGCGCCGGCAGGAAATCAAGAGACCCAGTACTTC. It codes for CASSLAPAGNQETQYF.

This clone occurred a few times. This chain uses TRBV19 with TRBJ2-7; TRBD1 agrees at 9 bases. The germline gives CDR1 LNHDA, CDR2 SQIVND (reference sequence). V lost 8 bases and J lost 3; bases outside the gene matches: 8. The CDR3 covers 14 residues. CDR3 in amino acids: CASRPGTGLYEQYF. CDR3 DNA: TGTGCCAGTCGACCCGGGACAGGGCTCTACGAGCAGTACTTC.

The rearrangement uses TRBV7-2 and TRBJ2-1; D gene ambiguous. The germline gives CDR1 SGHTA, CDR2 FQGNSA. The CDR3 sequence is 11 residues long. The V end lost 2 bases, the J end lost 8 bases, and 4 bases lay between the germline ends. CDR3 coding DNA: TGTGCCAGCAGCTTACTCGATGAGCAGTTCTTC. It codes for CASSLLDEQFF.

The chain carries TRBV7-2 and TRBJ2-1, with D perhaps TRBD1 (6 bases). The CDR3 covers 13 residues. Germline values: CDR1 SGHTA, CDR2 FQGNSA. V was shortened by 5 bases and J by 4 bases, with 9 bases between the two germline ends. This chain's CDR3 is CASSLGQYNEQFF. The CDR3 region has the DNA TGTGCCAGCAGCCTAGGACAGTACAATGAGCAGTTCTTC.

The CDR3 loop is CSAYSGGAYNEQFF. CDR3 nucleotide sequence: TGCAGCGCCTATAGCGGGGGGGCCTACAATGAGCAGTTCTTC. The J gene is TRBJ2-1, the V gene TRBV29-1; TRBD2 agrees at 11 bases. CDR3 length: 14 amino acids. Per germline, CDR1 SQVTM and CDR2 ANQGSEA. Trimming cost V 7 bases and J 2 bases; bases outside gene matches: 4.

This chain joins TRBV18 and TRBJ1-3; no reliable D call. With 4 bases removed from V and 3 bases from J, the gap between germline ends came to 7 bases. Germline CDR1 and CDR2: KGHSH and LQKENI. The CDR3 is 13 amino acids. CDR3: CASSLISGNTIYF. CDR3 in DNA: TGTGCCAGCTCACTAATCAGTGGAAACACCATATATTTT.